This record looks at one T cell receptor (beta chain) sequence and its context. Both 60 Vbeta primers and 13 Jbeta primers went into the PCR. Libraries were prepared by immunoSEQ multiplex PCR; TCRdb keeps only in-frame clonotypes and omits some of them. The top ten hold roughly 9.6% of the sample, which has about 100,000 clones, around 77% seen once. The CDR3 is made up of 12 amino acids. Germline CDR1 reads MNHEY; CDR2 reads SMNVEV (reference sequence). J was trimmed by 1 base and V by 8 bases; bases with no gene match: 1. This entry is derived from a study of cytomegalovirus exposure and HLA in healthy donors.

The material sequenced was PBMCs. The origin of this receptor is a male donor in good health and CMV-seropositive. The V call is TRBV27, the J call TRBJ1-1, with 7 bases fitting TRBD1. The CDR3 DNA reads TGTGCCAGCGGGACAGCGAACACTGAAGCTTTCTTT. It encodes CASGTANTEAFF.